This T cell receptor beta chain appears in the sequencing data of a study of shared clonotypes between healthy human individuals. Background on the study: Every donor yielded three CD4 naive, three CD4 memory, two CD8 naive and one CD8 memory plate. Study outcomes and limitations: Donor clonotype sharing was expected to depend on sequencing depth.

TCRdb's table, derived via immunoSEQ multiplex PCR, lists solely in-frame clones and lacks some. The sample consists of about 2.1 million clones, 80% to 95% of them appearing once. CD45RO-negative, CCR7-selected cells formed the naive CD8 fraction, which excluded terminally differentiated effector memory CD45RA+ cells. As for this clone: The antigen is not known.

This receptor was taken from a man between 18 and 35 years old in good health. Some clones in this sample may be carry-over from other donors' samples. The sequencing sample was made of naive CD8+ T cells from PBMCs.

DNA for the CDR3: TGTGCCAGCAGCGTCGGAGTCTACTATGGCTACACCTTC. It yields the protein CASSVGVYYGYTF. V and J are TRBV7-2 and TRBJ1-2; no definite D call. The CDR3 is 13 amino acids. Germline CDR1 is SGHTA and CDR2 is FQGNSA. V gave up 5 bases and J gave up 3 bases, with 10 bases separating them.